This T cell receptor (beta chain) was recovered during a study of monozygotic twins with inflammatory bowel disease. Template switching was used to attach UMIs, which incorporated a 6-nucleotide sample barcode. Amplification used two nested PCRs: 15 to 20 cycles, then 9 cycles, on TCRalpha/TCRbeta cDNA. TCRdb re-called the 5' RACE reads, yielding one record per CDR3 amino acid sequence without DNA. This listing includes fewer than 400,000 distinct CDR3 sequences. The CDR3 has 14 amino acids. Germline-derived CDR1 and CDR2 are SGHDT and YYEEEE. The TCR comes from a human donor with ulcerative colitis or Crohn's disease, or a healthy co-twin of an affected twin (not recorded which). The chain joins TRBV5-6 to TRBJ2-5. The sequencing input was blood. This chain's CDR3 is CASSGMTDRETQYF.